Below, 14 T cell receptor beta chains from the same sample are listed, as sequenced in a study of T cells after yellow fever vaccination. Via MiXCR, TCRdb re-called the 5' RACE reads, giving one row per CDR3 protein. The top ten hold about a sixth of the sample, which has roughly 520,000 distinct CDR3 sequences, about a fifth seen once. The sample was PBMCs, taken roughly 20 days after the first yellow fever vaccination. The receptor source for this set is a man aged 18-30 years who received the YFV17D yellow fever vaccine.

The chain couples TRBV12-3 or TRBV12-4 to TRBJ2-7; D gene uncertain. The V end was cut by 0 bases, the J end by 7 bases, with 10 bases between. The CDR3 spans 13 residues. In DNA form, the CDR3 reads TGTGCCAGCAGTTTAGCCCGAGTTTTGGAGCAGTACTTC. It codes for CASSLARVLEQYF.

This rearrangement joins TRBV3-1 to TRBJ2-1, with D possibly TRBD1 on 6 matching bases. Germline V lookup: CDR1 LGHDT, CDR2 YNNKEL (reference sequence). This CDR3 has 14 residues. V was clipped by 4 bases and J by 6 bases, with 13 bases between them. The CDR3 sequence: CASSLRGDANEQFF. The CDR3 nucleotides are TGTGCCAGCAGCCTCAGGGGCGATGCCAATGAGCAGTTCTTC.

Only one count was recorded for this clonotype. This chain connects TRBV4-2 to TRBJ1-2; weak D call: TRBD1 (6 bases). Trimming stripped 0 bases from V and 7 bases from J, with 24 bases between. Per germline, CDR1 LGHNA and CDR2 YNFKEQ. The CDR3 runs to 18 residues. CDR3 coding DNA: TGTGCCAGCAGCCAAGATCGAGAGGCGGGAACAGGGCTGCGTGGCTACACCTTC. It specifies CASSQDREAGTGLRGYTF.

This chain uses TRBV7-3 with TRBJ1-1; no reliable D call. The CDR3 covers 13 residues. Germline V gene data show CDR1 as SGHTA and CDR2 as FQGTGA. Trimming removed 5 bases from V and 1 base from J, with 8 bases in between. The CDR3 here is CASSIAPNTEAFF. CDR3 coding DNA: TGTGCCAGCAGCATCGCACCGAACACTGAAGCTTTCTTT.

V is TRBV7-2 and J is TRBJ2-4, with D perhaps TRBD1 (6 bases). Trimming removed 1 base at V and 1 base at J, with 11 bases between. CDR3 length: 16 residues. The germline gives CDR1 SGHTA, CDR2 FQGNSA. CDR3 coding DNA: TGTGCCAGCAGCTTAGTTTCTAGGGGGGCCAAAAACATTCAGTACTTC. This translates into CASSLVSRGAKNIQYF.

This clonotype has only a few counts. This chain connects TRBV7-9 to TRBJ2-1; 10 positions agree with TRBD2. V lost 5 bases, J lost 7 bases, and 8 bases stayed unmatched. CDR3 length: 15 residues. Germline CDR1 and CDR2: SEHNR and FQNEAQ (reference sequence). The CDR3 region has the DNA TGTGCCAGCAGCACCCTAGCGGGGGTGTGGAATGAGCAGTTCTTC. This sequence encodes CASSTLAGVWNEQFF.

This clonotype occurred a few times. This sequence joins TRBV19 and TRBJ2-4; 9 positions agree with TRBD1. V dropped 6 bases and J dropped 1; count of bases not matched to a gene: 16. Looked up from germline, CDR1 is LNHDA and CDR2 is SQIVND (reference sequence). This CDR3 spans 19 amino acids. This CDR3 is CASSRPNGQGRLAKNIQYF. DNA for the CDR3: TGTGCCAGTAGCCGCCCGAACGGACAGGGGCGTCTGGCCAAAAACATTCAGTACTTC.

CDR3 sequence (DNA): TGCAGTGTAAGGGACCAGGCGCGGGGGCCCACAGATACGCAGTATTTT. Translating it yields CSVRDQARGPTDTQYF. The chain links TRBV20-1 to TRBJ2-3, with D maybe TRBD2 (7 bases). The length of the CDR3 is 16 residues. Germline lookup yields CDR1 DFQATT and CDR2 SNEGSKA (reference sequence). Trimming left V 7 bases short and J 2 bases short, with 22 bases between.

V and J are TRBV27 and TRBJ2-7, with D perhaps matching TRBD1 (6 bases). Trimming stripped 5 bases from V and 0 bases from J, with 11 bases between. The germline CDR1 and CDR2 sequences are MNHEY and SMNVEV (reference sequence). The CDR3 has 14 amino acids. DNA for the CDR3: TGTGCCAGCAGTCGAAGACAGGACTCCTACGAGCAGTACTTC. It is translated as CASSRRQDSYEQYF.

This clonotype was seen a few times. The chain joins TRBV24-1 to TRBJ2-3; TRBD2 might be the D (6 bases). V dropped 4 bases and J dropped 3 bases, with 16 bases sitting between them. In germline, CDR1 is KGHDR, CDR2 SFDVKD. The CDR3 has 16 amino acids. CDR3 nucleotide sequence: TGTGCCACCAGTGACTCGCTGGAGGGGTCAACAGATACGCAGTATTTT. Amino acid sequence: CATSDSLEGSTDTQYF.

The gene calls are TRBV6-2 or TRBV6-3 and TRBJ1-6; D not resolved. The germline CDR1 and CDR2 sequences are MNHEY and SVGEGT. Trimming left V 4 bases short and J 7 bases short, with 17 bases between. The CDR3 loop spans 16 amino acids. The CDR3: CASSWRGPVSNSPLHF. In DNA form, the CDR3 reads TGTGCCAGCAGTTGGCGGGGTCCGGTTTCAAATTCACCCCTCCACTTT.

There are many counts of this clonotype. The chain is built from TRBV20-1 and TRBJ1-2; D is perhaps TRBD1 (5 bases). Germline values: CDR1 DFQATT, CDR2 SNEGSKA (reference sequence). The CDR3 consists of 12 residues. Trimming shortened V by 5 bases and J by 0 bases, and 7 bases separated the two germline ends. CDR3 residues: CSALTANYGYTF. DNA for the CDR3: TGCAGTGCTCTGACAGCTAACTATGGCTACACCTTC.

This clonotype was seen a handful of times. The chain recombines TRBV10-3 with TRBJ2-5; perhaps TRBD2 as D (6 bases). CDR1 ENHRY and CDR2 SYGVKD come from the germline V gene. V gave up 6 bases and J gave up 2 bases, with 19 bases separating them. This CDR3 comprises 16 residues. The CDR3 region has the DNA TGTGCCATCAGCGCAAAGCCGGGGGACCTACAAGAGACCCAGTACTTC. It encodes CAISAKPGDLQETQYF.

The V and J genes are TRBV6-2 or TRBV6-3 and TRBJ2-4, with TRBD1 as a possible D gene (5 bases). Germline V lookup: CDR1 MNHEY, CDR2 SVGEGT. V lost 1 base and J lost 0, with 16 bases in between. This CDR3 spans 18 amino acids. CDR3 region: CASSYWGSSISAKNIQYF. CDR3 DNA: TGTGCCAGCAGTTACTGGGGCTCCTCGATATCAGCCAAAAACATTCAGTACTTC.